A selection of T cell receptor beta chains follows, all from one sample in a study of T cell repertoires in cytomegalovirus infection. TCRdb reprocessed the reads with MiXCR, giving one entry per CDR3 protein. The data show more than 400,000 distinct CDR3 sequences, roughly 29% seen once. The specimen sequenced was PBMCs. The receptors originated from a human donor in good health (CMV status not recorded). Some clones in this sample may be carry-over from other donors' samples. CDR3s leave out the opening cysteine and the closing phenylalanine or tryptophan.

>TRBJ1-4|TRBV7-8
ASSAQGAANEKLF
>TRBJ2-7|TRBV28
ASSSGTGLSYEQY
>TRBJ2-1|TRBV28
ASSLSGQSYNEQF
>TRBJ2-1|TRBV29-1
SVVGLRDFTLVYNEQF
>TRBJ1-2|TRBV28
ASRRDRTGYT
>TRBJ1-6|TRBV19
ASSPPGQSSYNSPLH
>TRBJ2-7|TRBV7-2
ASSSPGLASEQY
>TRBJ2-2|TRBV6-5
ARLIQTRTGELF
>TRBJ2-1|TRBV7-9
ASSSERKTAYNEQF
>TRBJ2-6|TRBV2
ASTGDGSGANVLT
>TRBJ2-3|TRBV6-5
ASSYSGRGSAPDTQY
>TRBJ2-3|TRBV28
AATGYSSTDTQY
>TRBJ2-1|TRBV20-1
SARAKPTSGRAFSYEQF
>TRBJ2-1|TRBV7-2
ASSPDGQPREQF
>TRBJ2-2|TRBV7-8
ASSQSGGRAAGELF
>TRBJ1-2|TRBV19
ATTEDTLRLDGYT
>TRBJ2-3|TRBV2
ASRPGASTDTQY
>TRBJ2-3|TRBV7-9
ASSLASGGITDTQY
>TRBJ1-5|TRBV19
ASSSPSRPGQGYQPQH
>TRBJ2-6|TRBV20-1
SARGSGSGANVLT
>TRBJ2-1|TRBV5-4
ASSLGSATAGNEQF
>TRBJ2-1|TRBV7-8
ASSLVTGTIRANEQF
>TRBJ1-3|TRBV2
ASAFDGNTIY
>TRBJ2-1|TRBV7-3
ASSPGPSYNEQF
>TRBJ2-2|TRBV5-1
AISRTDHTGELF
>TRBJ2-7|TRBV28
ASSSTGGPSYEQY
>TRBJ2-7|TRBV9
ASSVVGDPYEQY
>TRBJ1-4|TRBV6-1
ASIIGGTPFEKLF
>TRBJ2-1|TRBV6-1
ASSRPGVNEQF
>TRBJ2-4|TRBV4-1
ASSQDLVYNQY
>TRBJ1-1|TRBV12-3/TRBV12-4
ASSFVRVHGGAF
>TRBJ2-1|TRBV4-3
ASRKGRGTGYNEQF
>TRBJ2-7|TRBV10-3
AISRDINYEQY